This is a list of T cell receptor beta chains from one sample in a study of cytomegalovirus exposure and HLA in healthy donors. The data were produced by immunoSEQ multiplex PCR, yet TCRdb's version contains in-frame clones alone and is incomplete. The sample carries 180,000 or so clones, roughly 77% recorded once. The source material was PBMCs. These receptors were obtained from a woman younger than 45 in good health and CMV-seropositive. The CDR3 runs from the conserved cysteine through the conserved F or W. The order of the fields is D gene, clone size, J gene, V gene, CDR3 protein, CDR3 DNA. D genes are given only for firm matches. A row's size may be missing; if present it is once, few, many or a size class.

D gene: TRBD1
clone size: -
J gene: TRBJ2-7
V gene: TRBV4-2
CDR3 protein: CASSQDYRDSYEQYF
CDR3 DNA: TGTGCCAGCAGCCAAGACTACCGGGACAGCTACGAGCAGTACTTC

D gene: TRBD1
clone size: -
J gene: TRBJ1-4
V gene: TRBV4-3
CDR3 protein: CASSQDLGGAGEKLFF
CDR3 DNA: TGCGCCAGCAGCCAAGATTTAGGGGGCGCGGGGGAAAAACTGTTTTTT

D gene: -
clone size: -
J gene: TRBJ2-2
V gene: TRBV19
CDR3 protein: CASSIQGHGELFF
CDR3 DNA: TGTGCCAGTAGTATCCAGGGGCACGGGGAGCTGTTTTTT

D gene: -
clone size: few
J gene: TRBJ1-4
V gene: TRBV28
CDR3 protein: CASSFYQGNEKLFF
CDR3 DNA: TGTGCCAGCAGTTTTTACCAGGGAAATGAAAAACTGTTTTTT

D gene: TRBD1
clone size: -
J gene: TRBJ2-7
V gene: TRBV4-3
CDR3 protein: CASSQGQGAYEQYF
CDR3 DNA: TGCGCCAGCAGCCAGGGACAGGGGGCGTACGAGCAGTACTTC

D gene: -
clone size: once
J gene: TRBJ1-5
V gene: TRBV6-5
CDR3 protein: CGGGQPQHF
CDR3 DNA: TGTGGGGGGGGTCAGCCCCAGCATTTT

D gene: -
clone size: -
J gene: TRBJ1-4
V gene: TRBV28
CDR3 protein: CASSLLSNEKLFF
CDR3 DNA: TGTGCCAGCAGTTTACTCAGTAATGAAAAACTGTTTTTT

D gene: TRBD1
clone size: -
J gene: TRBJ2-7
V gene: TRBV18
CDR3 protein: CASSSGGHEQYF
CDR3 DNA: TGTGCCAGCTCGTCAGGGGGACACGAGCAGTACTTC

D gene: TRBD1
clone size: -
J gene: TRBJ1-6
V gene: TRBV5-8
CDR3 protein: CASSKGQGSSYNSPLHF
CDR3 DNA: TGTGCCAGCAGCAAGGGACAGGGCAGCTCCTATAATTCACCCCTCCACTTT

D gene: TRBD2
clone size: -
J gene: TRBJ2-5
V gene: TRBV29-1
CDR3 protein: CSVVLAESQETQYF
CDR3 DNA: TGCAGCGTTGTCCTAGCGGAGTCGCAAGAGACCCAGTACTTC

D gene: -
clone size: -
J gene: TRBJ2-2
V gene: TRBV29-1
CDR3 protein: CSVAAGVTGELFF
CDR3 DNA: TGCAGCGTCGCGGCAGGGGTTACCGGGGAGCTGTTTTTT

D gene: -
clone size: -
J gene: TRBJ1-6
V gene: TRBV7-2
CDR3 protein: CASSLAGGSNSPLHF
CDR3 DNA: TGTGCCAGCAGCTTAGCGGGGGGTTCCAATTCACCCCTCCACTTT

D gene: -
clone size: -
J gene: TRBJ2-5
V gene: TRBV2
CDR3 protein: CASSGVEETQYF
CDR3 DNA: TGTGCCAGTTCCGGGGTGGAGGAGACCCAGTACTTC

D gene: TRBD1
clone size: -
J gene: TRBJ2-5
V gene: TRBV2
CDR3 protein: CASSEGTGGRLETQYF
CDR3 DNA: TGTGCCAGCAGTGAGGGGACAGGGGGGCGGCTGGAGACCCAGTACTTC

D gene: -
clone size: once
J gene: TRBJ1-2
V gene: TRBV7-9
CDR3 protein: CASSLSVGYTF
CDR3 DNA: TGTGCCAGCAGCTTATCAGTCGGCTACACCTTC

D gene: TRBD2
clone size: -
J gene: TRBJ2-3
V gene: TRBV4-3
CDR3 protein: CASSQSGGGTDTQYF
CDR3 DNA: TGCGCCAGCAGCCAGAGCGGGGGAGGGACAGATACGCAGTATTTT

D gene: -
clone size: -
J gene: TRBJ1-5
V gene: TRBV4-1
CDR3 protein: CASSQAFNQPQHF
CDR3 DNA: TGCGCCAGCAGCCAAGCATTCAATCAGCCCCAGCATTTT

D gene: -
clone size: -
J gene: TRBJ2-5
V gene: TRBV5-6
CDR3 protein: CASSLEGLGVAQETQYF
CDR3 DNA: TGTGCCAGCAGCTTGGAGGGGTTGGGCGTAGCTCAAGAGACCCAGTACTTC

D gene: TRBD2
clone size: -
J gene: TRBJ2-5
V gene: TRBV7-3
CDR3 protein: CASSAGGYGETQYF
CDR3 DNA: TGTGCCAGCAGCGCCGGGGGGTACGGCGAGACCCAGTACTTC

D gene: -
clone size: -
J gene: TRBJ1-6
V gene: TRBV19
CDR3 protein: CASSIDLLRGSPLHF
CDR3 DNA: TGTGCCAGTAGTATAGATCTCCTCCGCGGTTCACCCCTCCACTTT

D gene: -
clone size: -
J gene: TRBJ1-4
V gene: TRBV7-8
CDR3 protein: CASSSPGEKLFF
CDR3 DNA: TGTGCCAGCAGCTCCCCGGGGGAAAAACTGTTTTTT

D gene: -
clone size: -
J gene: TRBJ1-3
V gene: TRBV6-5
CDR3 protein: CASSYQGSGNTIYF
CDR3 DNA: TGTGCCAGCAGCTACCAGGGGTCTGGAAACACCATATATTTT

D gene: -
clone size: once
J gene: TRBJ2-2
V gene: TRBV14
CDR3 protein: CASSQVRGSGELFF
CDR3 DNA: TGTGCCAGCAGCCAAGTCCGCGGATCCGGGGAGCTGTTTTTT